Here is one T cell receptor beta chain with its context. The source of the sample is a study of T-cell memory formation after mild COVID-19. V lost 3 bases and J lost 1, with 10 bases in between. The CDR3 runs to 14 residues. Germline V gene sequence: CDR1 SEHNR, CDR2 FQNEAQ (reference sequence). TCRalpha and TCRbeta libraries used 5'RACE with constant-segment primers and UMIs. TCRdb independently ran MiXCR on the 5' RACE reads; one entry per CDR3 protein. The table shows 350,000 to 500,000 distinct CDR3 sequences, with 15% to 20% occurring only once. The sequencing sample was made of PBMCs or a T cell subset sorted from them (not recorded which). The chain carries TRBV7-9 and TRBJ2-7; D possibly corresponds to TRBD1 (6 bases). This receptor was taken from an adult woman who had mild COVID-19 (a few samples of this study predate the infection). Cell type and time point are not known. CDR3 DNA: TGTGCCAGCAGCTTCGGGACACATTCCTACGAGCAGTACTTC. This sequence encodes CASSFGTHSYEQYF.